This T cell receptor beta chain emerged from a study of blood T cell repertoires in COVID-19. Overall study context: Samples taken during acute and convalescent COVID-19 were collected in the United States, Italy and Spain.

The CDR3 is made up of 17 amino acids. CDR1 and CDR2 (germline): MDHEN, SYDVKM. Trimming pared 3 bases from V and 3 bases from J, leaving 18 bases between. In the original workflow: Nucleated cell counts were estimated from reference gene primer amplification. Sequenced by immunoSEQ multiplex PCR; TCRdb stores in-frame clones only, minus some. Clonal size and the V and J genes are those of that table, whereas D and trimming came from the DNA. The table has under 200,000 clones, 75% to 85% seen once; the top ten hold more than 6.5%. The gene calls are TRBV28 and TRBJ1-5; D not resolved. Sequencing used peripheral blood. The origin of this receptor is a woman between 55 and 75 years old with COVID-19, enrolled during active disease. CDR3 residues: CASSFPPGKETNQPQHF. DNA for the CDR3: TGTGCCAGCAGTTTCCCCCCGGGGAAGGAAACCAATCAGCCCCAGCATTTT.